A selection of T cell receptor beta chains follows, all from one sample in a study of T cells after yellow fever vaccination. MiXCR was run by TCRdb on the 5' RACE reads, yielding one entry per CDR3 protein. The sample yields roughly 500,000 distinct CDR3 sequences, 15% to 20% seen once. Sequences were derived from PBMCs, sampled 15 days after the yellow fever booster vaccination. Receptors originate from a man aged 30 to 45 who received the YFV17D yellow fever vaccine. The CDR3 runs from the conserved cysteine through the conserved F or W. The D gene is left open where the match is weak. Clone size is given for some rows only: seen once, a few or many times, or a class if the clone is expanded.

v_gene,d_gene,abundance,j_gene,CDR3nt,CDR3aa
TRBV18,NA,NA,TRBJ2-1,TGTGCCAGCTCATGGGGAGGAGTCAATGAGCAGTTCTTC,CASSWGGVNEQFF
TRBV5-6,NA,NA,TRBJ2-1,TGTGCCAGCAGCACCCTCATGGGACAAGAGCAGTTCTTC,CASSTLMGQEQFF
TRBV30,NA,few,TRBJ2-3,TGTGCCTGGAATCCAGGCAGGGGCGCTTCAGATACGCAGTATTTT,CAWNPGRGASDTQYF
TRBV5-1,NA,NA,TRBJ1-1,TGCGCCAGCAGCGCTGACAGCATGAACACTGAAGCTTTCTTT,CASSADSMNTEAFF
TRBV19,TRBD2,few,TRBJ2-7,TGTGCCAGTAGTAAAAGCGGGAGTGGCAACGAGCAGTACTTC,CASSKSGSGNEQYF
TRBV27,NA,NA,TRBJ2-5,TGTGCCAGCAGACCGCGGACAGTCGTAGGCGAGACCCAGTACTTC,CASRPRTVVGETQYF
TRBV7-2,NA,few,TRBJ2-7,TGTGCCAGCAGCTTAGCGAGAGTAGCGGAGGCCTACGAGCAGTACTTC,CASSLARVAEAYEQYF
TRBV7-2,NA,many,TRBJ1-5,TGTGCCAGCAGCTTAAGTCTCGGGCTGCAGCCCCAGCATTTT,CASSLSLGLQPQHF
TRBV5-1,NA,NA,TRBJ2-7,TGCGCCAGCAGCTTGCAAGCAGGGGTCATCTACGAGCAGTACTTC,CASSLQAGVIYEQYF
TRBV11-1,TRBD2,NA,TRBJ2-1,TGTGCCAGCACGAGCGGGAGTAAGAATGAGCAGTTCTTC,CASTSGSKNEQFF